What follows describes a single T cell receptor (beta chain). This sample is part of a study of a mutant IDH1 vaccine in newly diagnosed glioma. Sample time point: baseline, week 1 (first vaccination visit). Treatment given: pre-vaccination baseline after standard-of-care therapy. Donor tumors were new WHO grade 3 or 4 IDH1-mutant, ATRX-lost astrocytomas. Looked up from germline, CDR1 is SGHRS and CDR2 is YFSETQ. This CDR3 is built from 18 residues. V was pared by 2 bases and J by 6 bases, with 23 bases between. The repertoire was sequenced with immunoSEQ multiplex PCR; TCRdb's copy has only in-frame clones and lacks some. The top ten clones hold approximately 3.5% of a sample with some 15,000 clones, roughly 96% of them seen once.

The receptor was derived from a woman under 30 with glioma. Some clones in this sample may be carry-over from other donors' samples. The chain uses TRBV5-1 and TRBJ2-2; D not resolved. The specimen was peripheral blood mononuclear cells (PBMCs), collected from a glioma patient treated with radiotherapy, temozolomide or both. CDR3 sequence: CASSLIGVRIKFAGELFF. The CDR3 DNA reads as TGCGCCAGCAGCTTAATTGGGGTTCGTATTAAATTCGCCGGGGAGCTGTTTTTT.